These T cell receptor beta chains were read from a single sample in a study of blood T cell repertoires in COVID-19. The table came from immunoSEQ multiplex PCR; TCRdb's copy has only in-frame clones and leaves some out. The sample gives fewer than 700,000 clones, approximately 91% of which show up once; less than 9.5% is in the top ten. The sample taken for sequencing was peripheral blood. The receptor source for this set is a woman between 45 and 65 years old with COVID-19, enrolled during active disease. Both conserved end residues are part of each CDR3. A D gene is named only where the DNA matches it firmly. Clone size is given for some rows only: seen once, a few or many times, or a class if the clone is expanded.

TGTGCCAGCAGTTTAATTCAAGGAGGCTCGGGGTACAATGAGCAGTTCTTC	CASSLIQGGSGYNEQFF	TRBJ2-1	-	-	TRBV28
TGTGCCAGCAGCGTAGACAGGGAAGAACGCTACACCTTC	CASSVDREERYTF	TRBJ1-2	-	-	TRBV9
TGTGCCAGCAGCGGACAACTAGCGGGGCACTACAATGAGCAGTTCTTC	CASSGQLAGHYNEQFF	TRBJ2-1	-	TRBD2	TRBV3-1/TRBV3-2
TGTGCCAGCAGTCGGGGGTTCTCTGGAAACACCATATATTTT	CASSRGFSGNTIYF	TRBJ1-3	few	-	TRBV27
TGTGCCAGCAGCCGACAGGGCGGCGGAAACACCATATATTTT	CASSRQGGGNTIYF	TRBJ1-3	-	TRBD1	TRBV6-5
TGTGCCAGCAGCCAGGACAGCGCCTCACCCCTCCACTTT	CASSQDSASPLHF	TRBJ1-6	-	-	TRBV11-2
TGTGCCAGCAGCTTCACAGGGACCACCGGGGAGCTGTTTTTT	CASSFTGTTGELFF	TRBJ2-2	-	-	TRBV11-2
TGTGCCAGCAGTGAAGTCGGGACAGGGGGTAACGGGGAGCTGTTTTTT	CASSEVGTGGNGELFF	TRBJ2-2	-	TRBD1	TRBV6-1
TGTGCCAGCAAGAAGGGACAGGGAAGAGACGAGCAGTACTTC	CASKKGQGRDEQYF	TRBJ2-7	-	TRBD1	TRBV6-5
TGTGCCACCTTACAGGGACCTAACTATGGCTACACCTTC	CATLQGPNYGYTF	TRBJ1-2	-	-	TRBV19
TGCGCCAGCAGCCAAGACGGGATAAAGAGGATATACAATGAGCAGTTCTTC	CASSQDGIKRIYNEQFF	TRBJ2-1	-	-	TRBV4-1
TGTGCCAGTAGTATAGGAGGGGGACAGGGGTCCTACGAGCAGTACTTC	CASSIGGGQGSYEQYF	TRBJ2-7	-	TRBD1	TRBV19
TGTGCCAGCTGTTCTAGCGGGGCCTACGAGCAGTACTTC	CASCSSGAYEQYF	TRBJ2-7	-	TRBD2	TRBV27
TGTGCCAGCAGAACAGGGGGGTTTACGACAGATACGCAGTATTTT	CASRTGGFTTDTQYF	TRBJ2-3	-	TRBD1	TRBV6-5
TGTGCCAGCTCCAAGGACAGGGGAGGGCGTGAAGCTTTCTTT	CASSKDRGGREAFF	TRBJ1-1	-	TRBD1	TRBV6-5
TGCGCCAGCAGCTTGGCCGTGGGCCAGAGCACTGAAGCTTTCTTT	CASSLAVGQSTEAFF	TRBJ1-1	-	-	TRBV5-1
TGTGCCAGCAGCTTGCTAGGGGGTACTGAAGCTTTCTTT	CASSLLGGTEAFF	TRBJ1-1	-	-	TRBV5-6
TGTGCCAGCAGCCAAGGCGGCGGGGGGAGCTCCTACAATGAGCAGTTCTTC	CASSQGGGGSSYNEQFF	TRBJ2-1	-	TRBD2	TRBV14
TGTGCCACCGCCGGCTACAGGGGGCGCGGCACTGAAGCTTTCTTT	CATAGYRGRGTEAFF	TRBJ1-1	-	TRBD1	TRBV2
TGTGCCAGCAGCTTGGGACAGGGGGCGAAAAACATTCAGTACTTC	CASSLGQGAKNIQYF	TRBJ2-4	-	TRBD1	TRBV7-6
TGTGCCAGCTCGCGGCGGGGGGGAGGCGGGGAGCTGTTTTTT	CASSRRGGGGELFF	TRBJ2-2	-	TRBD2	TRBV6-5
TGCGCCAGCAGCTTGGGTCAGGGGGCTGGCTACACCTTC	CASSLGQGAGYTF	TRBJ1-2	-	TRBD1	TRBV5-1
TGTGCCAGCAGTCGACGGGGAGGGAGCACAGATACGCAGTATTTT	CASSRRGGSTDTQYF	TRBJ2-3	-	TRBD2	TRBV9
TGTGCCAGCAGCCCGGGACTAGCGGATACAGATACGCAGTATTTT	CASSPGLADTDTQYF	TRBJ2-3	-	TRBD2	TRBV3-1/TRBV3-2
TGCGCCAGCAGCTTGCCAGCCTACGAGCAGTACTTC	CASSLPAYEQYF	TRBJ2-7	-	-	TRBV5-1
TGTGCCAGCAGGTTGACAGGGTTTAACTATGGCTACACCTTC	CASRLTGFNYGYTF	TRBJ1-2	once	TRBD1	TRBV3-1/TRBV3-2
TGTGCCAGCAGCCCCACCGGGACAGGGCTCGGCTACACCTTC	CASSPTGTGLGYTF	TRBJ1-2	-	TRBD1	TRBV7-9
TGTGCCTGGAGTATGGGACAGGGGGCTGGAAACACCATATATTTT	CAWSMGQGAGNTIYF	TRBJ1-3	-	TRBD1	TRBV30
TGTGCCAGCAGCTTAGACCTGGACTCCTCTGGAAACACCATATATTTT	CASSLDLDSSGNTIYF	TRBJ1-3	-	-	TRBV11-2
TGTGCCAGCAGTGATAATGTAGGACTAGCGGGGCATACGCAGTATTTT	CASSDNVGLAGHTQYF	TRBJ2-3	-	TRBD2	TRBV6-1
TGTGCCAGCATACAGGGGGCTGGGAACACTGAAGCTTTCTTT	CASIQGAGNTEAFF	TRBJ1-1	-	TRBD1	TRBV11-2
TGTGCCAGCAGTTTAACTAGCGACTCCTACGAGCAGTACTTC	CASSLTSDSYEQYF	TRBJ2-7	few	TRBD2	TRBV27
TGCGCCAGCAGCGGGGGACTAGAAGCTTTCTTT	CASSGGLEAFF	TRBJ1-1	once	-	TRBV5-1
TGTGCTAGTGGTTTGAGAGGTAGGGCAGGGGGGTTCCTGGTGGGCACCGGGGAGCTGTTTTTT	CASGLRGRAGGFLVGTGELFF	TRBJ2-2	-	-	TRBV12-5
TGCAGCGTTGTGGTTTGGGGGGAGGGAAGCAATCAGCCCCAGCATTTT	CSVVVWGEGSNQPQHF	TRBJ1-5	once	-	TRBV29-1
TGTGCCAGCGCGGGACAGTACTTGGGGGGCTACACCTTC	CASAGQYLGGYTF	TRBJ1-2	many	TRBD1	TRBV2
TGTGCCAGCAGCCAGACAGGGGGGTCCACTGAAGCTTTCTTT	CASSQTGGSTEAFF	TRBJ1-1	-	TRBD1	TRBV5-8
TGTGCCAGCAGCCCCAGGGACACTGAAGCTTTCTTT	CASSPRDTEAFF	TRBJ1-1	-	-	TRBV9
TGTGCCAGCAGCCTCGGGATTGGGGAGGGATACATTCAGTACTTC	CASSLGIGEGYIQYF	TRBJ2-4	-	TRBD2	TRBV11-3
TGTGCCAGCTCACCAGGACAGGGGGGTCAGCCCCAGCATTTT	CASSPGQGGQPQHF	TRBJ1-5	-	TRBD1	TRBV18
TGCGCCAGCCGGGACAGCAATTATGGCTACACCTTC	CASRDSNYGYTF	TRBJ1-2	-	TRBD1	TRBV5-1
TGTGCCTGGAGTGCCGGGACAGGGAATGAAGCTTTCTTT	CAWSAGTGNEAFF	TRBJ1-1	-	TRBD1	TRBV30
TGTGCCAGCAGCCCTTCGGACAGGGCTTTCTTT	CASSPSDRAFF	TRBJ1-1	-	TRBD1	TRBV7-9
TGTGCCAGCAGCTTTGGACTAGCCAGAACCTACGAGCAGTACTTC	CASSFGLARTYEQYF	TRBJ2-7	-	TRBD2	TRBV5-6
TGTGCCAGTAGTCCTCAGACAGGGAACTATGGCTACACCTTC	CASSPQTGNYGYTF	TRBJ1-2	few	TRBD1	TRBV19
TGTGCCAGCAGCGAGGGCAGGGCGCTATACTATGGCTACACCTTC	CASSEGRALYYGYTF	TRBJ1-2	-	-	TRBV9
TGTGCCACCAGTGATTCAGGACGGTCGGGATACTATGGCTACACCTTC	CATSDSGRSGYYGYTF	TRBJ1-2	once	-	TRBV24-1
TGTGCCAGCAGGCCTGAGCGGGGGTTGTTCTCTGGGGCCAACGTCCTGACTTTC	CASRPERGLFSGANVLTF	TRBJ2-6	-	TRBD2	TRBV27
TGTGCCAGCAGCCCCTCCCCTAGCGGGGGTTACGAGCAGTACTTC	CASSPSPSGGYEQYF	TRBJ2-7	-	TRBD2	TRBV11-2
TGTGCCATCGGGGGGGCGTCCTACGAGCAGTACTTC	CAIGGASYEQYF	TRBJ2-7	-	-	TRBV10-3
TGTGCCAGCAGCTTAGTTTTGGAGGGACTTCAGGAAGATACGCAGTATTTT	CASSLVLEGLQEDTQYF	TRBJ2-3	-	-	TRBV7-2